These 2 T cell receptor beta chains came from one sample sequenced in a study of T cell repertoires in cytomegalovirus infection. TCRdb reanalysed the reads using MiXCR and keeps one entry per CDR3 protein. The sample carries 300,000 or so distinct CDR3 sequences, 20% to 25% recorded once. Their target antigens are unknown. This sample comprised cultured PBMCs, obtained from culture after CMV antigen stimulation. These receptor sequences come from a human donor in good health (CMV status not recorded). Some clones in this sample may be carry-over from other donors' samples.

This clonotype was counted at least ten times. The chain carries TRBV7-2 and TRBJ2-1, with D tentatively TRBD2 (6 bases). From germline, CDR1 is SGHTA and CDR2 FQGNSA. The CDR3 is made up of 16 amino acids. V was shortened by 2 bases and J by 4 bases, with 15 bases between the two germline ends. As DNA, the CDR3 is TGTGCCAGCAGCTTAAGTGGGACTCGGACTTACAATGAGCAGTTCTTC. As protein: CASSLSGTRTYNEQFF.

This clonotype was detected only a few times. This rearrangement joins TRBV30 to TRBJ2-1, with TRBD2 matching 11 bases. The germline V gene has CDR1 GTSNPN and CDR2 SVGIG (reference sequence). V trimming: 2 bases; J trimming: 5 bases; junction bases outside the gene matches: 8. This CDR3 is 16 amino acids long. The CDR3: CAWSPGLADLHNEQFF. In DNA form, the CDR3 reads TGTGCCTGGAGTCCGGGACTAGCGGACCTCCACAATGAGCAGTTCTTC.